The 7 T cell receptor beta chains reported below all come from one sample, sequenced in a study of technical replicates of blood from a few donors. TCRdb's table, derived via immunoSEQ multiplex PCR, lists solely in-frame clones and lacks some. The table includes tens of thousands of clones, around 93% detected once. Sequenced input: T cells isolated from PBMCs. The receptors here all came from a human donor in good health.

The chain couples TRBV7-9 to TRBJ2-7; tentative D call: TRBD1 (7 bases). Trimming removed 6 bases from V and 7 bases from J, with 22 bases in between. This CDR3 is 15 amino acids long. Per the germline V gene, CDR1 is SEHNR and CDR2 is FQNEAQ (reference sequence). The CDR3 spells CASRPPGQGGWEQYF. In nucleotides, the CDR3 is TGTGCCAGCAGACCTCCGGGGCAGGGGGGATGGGAGCAGTACTTC.

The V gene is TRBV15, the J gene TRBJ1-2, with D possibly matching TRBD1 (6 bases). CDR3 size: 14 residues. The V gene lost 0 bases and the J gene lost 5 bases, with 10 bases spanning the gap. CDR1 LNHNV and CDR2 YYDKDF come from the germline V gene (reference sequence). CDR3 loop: CATSREGGSYGYTF. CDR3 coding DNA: TGTGCCACCAGCAGAGAAGGGGGTTCTTATGGCTACACCTTC.

CDR3 DNA: TGTGCTAGTGGTTTACAGATGAACACTGAAGCTTTCTTT. It is translated as CASGLQMNTEAFF. This chain links TRBV12-5 with TRBJ1-1; D unresolved. Germline CDR1 is LGHNT and CDR2 is FRNRAP. The CDR3 covers 13 residues. Trimming took off 3 bases at V and 0 bases at J, with 5 bases between the two ends. Drawing the rest from reference TRBV12-5 and TRBJ1-1, the complete variable domain is DARVTQTPRHKVTEMGQEVTMRCQPILGHNTVFWYRQTMMQGLELLAYFRNRAPLDDSGMPKDRFSAEMPDATLATLKIQPSEPRDSAVYFCASGLQMNTEAFFGQGTRLTVV.

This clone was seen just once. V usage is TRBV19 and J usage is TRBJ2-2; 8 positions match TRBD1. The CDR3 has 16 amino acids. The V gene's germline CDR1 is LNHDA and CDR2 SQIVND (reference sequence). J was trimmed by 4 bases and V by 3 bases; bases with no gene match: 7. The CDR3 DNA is TGTGCCAGTAGTATTAAAGGACAGGGTCTCACCGGGGAGCTGTTTTTT. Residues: CASSIKGQGLTGELFF.

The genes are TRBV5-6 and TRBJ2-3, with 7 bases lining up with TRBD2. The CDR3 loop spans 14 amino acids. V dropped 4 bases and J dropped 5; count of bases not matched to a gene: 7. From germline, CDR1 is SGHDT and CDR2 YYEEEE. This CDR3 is CASSGGRARDTQYF. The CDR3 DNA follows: TGTGCCAGCAGCGGGGGGAGGGCCCGAGATACGCAGTATTTT.

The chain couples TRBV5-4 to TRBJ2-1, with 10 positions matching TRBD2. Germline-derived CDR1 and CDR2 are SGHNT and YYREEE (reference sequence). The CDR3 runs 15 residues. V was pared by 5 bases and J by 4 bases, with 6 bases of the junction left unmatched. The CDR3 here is CASRPRTSGYNEQFF. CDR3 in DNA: TGTGCCAGCAGACCACGGACTAGCGGTTACAATGAGCAGTTCTTC.

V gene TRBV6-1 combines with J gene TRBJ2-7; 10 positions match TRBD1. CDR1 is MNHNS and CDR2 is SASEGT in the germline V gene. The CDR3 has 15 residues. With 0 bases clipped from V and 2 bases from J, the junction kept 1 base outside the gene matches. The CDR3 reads CASSEAGQGTYEQYF. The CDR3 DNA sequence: TGTGCCAGCAGTGAAGCGGGACAGGGGACCTACGAGCAGTACTTC.